This T cell receptor beta chain is from a study of cytomegalovirus exposure and HLA in healthy donors (TCRdb year 2017). A note on the overall study: According to a later analysis, the 120 or so validation repertoires were produced on the same platform as the roughly 600 repertoires of the first cohort. The study aimed to test whether signatures of past pathogen exposure could be identified by cataloging public T cell receptors. A separate validation cohort of roughly 120 different subjects was used in addition to the approximately 670-subject first cohort. The study combined high-throughput TCR immunosequencing, statistical association of individual TCRs with disease status, and machine learning to predict cytomegalovirus infection status.

The protocol used for the library was the immunoSEQ multiplex PCR assay. The original pipeline was this. A statistical classification framework was built for diagnosing cytomegalovirus status from the catalog of TCR beta chain sequences. As stored in TCRdb, this immuneACCESS dataset retains in-frame rearrangements with V and J assigned. A fraction of the clones does not appear; measured against another copy, unresolved V genes explain less than half of the discrepancy, and the remainder lacks a known reason. The V and J calls and clone size come from that table; D and trimming were worked out from the DNA. This sample is represented by under 300,000 clones; more than 75% of them were singletons. The top ten clones comprise roughly 1.2% of the sample. Results and caveats for the whole study, not just this receptor: A total of 150 to 200 TCR beta chains were listed by the study as associated with cytomegalovirus. The authors suggested that the approach could potentially be generalized to other disease states and immunological phenotypes. The validation cohort had no HLA typing available for a later analysis, so co-occurrence within that cohort was assessed over all 120 or so repertoires. Across donors, most TCR sequences were observed very rarely, whereas some public TCRs were present in many individuals. In a later analysis, TCRs clustered in the first cohort were found to also tend to co-occur in the approximately 120 validation repertoires, with around 94% of cluster scores above 0. A few of the identified cytomegalovirus-associated TCR beta chains were confirmed in vitro to be specific for cytomegalovirus antigens. In both the original and validation cohorts, the classifier was reported to diagnose cytomegalovirus status with high specificity and sensitivity.

Separate from the approximately 690-subject first cohort, the validation cohort of some 130 subjects was the group to which the donors belonged. Taken from the germline V gene, the CDR1 and CDR2 loops are SQVTM and ANQGSEA. From V the trimming removes 6 bases and from J it removes 1 base, while the gene matches leave 7 bases of the junction unaccounted for. The CDR3 measures 14 amino acids from cysteine to phenylalanine. The read is trimmed to its CDR3 DNA, 42 bases read in frame from base 1. Details on this clone: Which antigen it targets is not known. Nothing much larger sits one base from this clone, and base qualities are not available.

Sequenced: PBMCs. The sequence was obtained from a woman in her 30s in good health and CMV-seropositive. Recombination linked TRBV29-1 to TRBJ1-1, with TRBD1 matching 8 junction bases. The CDR3 region reads CSVHTRGQNTEAFF. The DNA reads as follows: TGCAGCGTACACACCAGGGGGCAGAACACTGAAGCTTTCTTT.